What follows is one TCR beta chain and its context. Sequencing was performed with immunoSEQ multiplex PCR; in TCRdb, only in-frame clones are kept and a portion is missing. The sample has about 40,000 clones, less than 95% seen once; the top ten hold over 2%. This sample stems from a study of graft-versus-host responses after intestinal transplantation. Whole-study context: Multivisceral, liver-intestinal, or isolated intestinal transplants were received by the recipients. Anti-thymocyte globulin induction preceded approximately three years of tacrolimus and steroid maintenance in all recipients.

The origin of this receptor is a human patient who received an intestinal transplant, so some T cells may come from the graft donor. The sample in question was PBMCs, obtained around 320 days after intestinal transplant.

The CDR3 region has the DNA TGTGCCAGCGCCATTGGACAGGGGGCCCTTCCCGCCAAAAACATTCAGTACTTC. Protein sequence: CASAIGQGALPAKNIQYF. The rearrangement uses TRBV19 and TRBJ2-4; 11 positions agree with TRBD1. Unmatched junction bases numbered 14, after V lost 9 bases and J lost 1 base. Germline CDR1 reads LNHDA; CDR2 reads SQIVND (reference sequence). The length of the CDR3 is 18 residues.